The next 18 T cell receptor beta chains were all read from a single sample in a study of T cell repertoires in cytomegalovirus infection. These receptors are not linked to any known antigen. TCRdb processed the reads anew with MiXCR; each CDR3 protein has one entry. The sample contains about 900,000 distinct CDR3 sequences, approximately 33% of which appear only once. This specimen was cultured CD8+ T cells from PBMCs, taken from culture after CMV antigen stimulation. Receptors originate from a human donor in good health (CMV status not recorded). Some clones in this sample may be carry-over from other donors' samples.

Comment on this clonotype: With a much larger clone just one base away, this may be a read error. The J gene is TRBJ1-5, the V gene TRBV27, with D hard to call. CDR3 length equals 14 residues. Per the germline V gene, CDR1 is MNHEY and CDR2 is SMNVEV (reference sequence). In DNA form, the CDR3 reads TGTGTCAGCTCCTCGGGAGAGGGCAATCAGCCCCAGCATTTT. Its protein product is CVSSSGEGNQPQHF.

In its sample, this clonotype was seen a few times. V usage is TRBV6-5 and J usage is TRBJ2-1; possibly TRBD1 for D (6 bases). This CDR3 region has 12 residues. CDR1 and CDR2 (germline): MNHEY, SVGAGI. Trimming shortened V by 0 bases and J by 10 bases, and 7 bases separated the two germline ends. In DNA, the CDR3 is TGTGCCAGCAGTTACTCTGGACAGGAGCAGTTCTTC. It is translated as CASSYSGQEQFF.

Ten or more counts support this clonotype. The CDR3 DNA reads TGTGCCAGCAGTTGGGGGGGAGATCAGCCCCAGCATTTT. Its translation: CASSWGGDQPQHF. This sequence joins TRBV12-3 or TRBV12-4 and TRBJ1-5; D might be TRBD1 (5 bases). The germline V and J ends were trimmed by 4 bases and 5 bases, with 9 bases remaining between them. CDR3 size: 13 residues.

The V call is TRBV12-3 or TRBV12-4, the J call TRBJ2-1, with unresolved D. V shed 5 bases and J shed 3 bases, with 11 bases lying between them. The CDR3 runs to 14 residues. The CDR3 region has the DNA TGTGCCAGCAGTCCAATCTACAGCTACAATGAGCAGTTCTTC. It codes for CASSPIYSYNEQFF.

V and J are TRBV28 and TRBJ2-1, with 8 positions matching TRBD1. The germline V gene encodes CDR1 MDHEN and CDR2 SYDVKM. The ends lost 4 bases at V and 9 bases at J; junction bases unmatched: 8. The CDR3 sequence is 14 residues long. The CDR3: CASSSGQGVSEQFF. CDR3 bases: TGTGCCAGCAGTTCCGGACAGGGTGTGAGTGAGCAGTTCTTC.

The genes are TRBV6-6 and TRBJ1-1, with D tentatively TRBD1 (5 bases). This CDR3 comprises 15 residues. Trimming left V 2 bases short and J 3 bases short, with 13 bases between. Germline V CDR1 and CDR2: MNHNY, SVGAGI (reference sequence). The CDR3 DNA follows: TGTGCCAGCAGTTACGGGGGAAATAAGGACACTGAAGCTTTCTTT. Translated: CASSYGGNKDTEAFF.

This clonotype was observed a few times. V and J are TRBV20-1 and TRBJ1-2; D is possibly TRBD1 (5 bases). With 2 bases removed from V and 2 bases from J, the gap between germline ends came to 15 bases. This CDR3 comprises 15 residues. Germline V gene data show CDR1 as DFQATT and CDR2 as SNEGSKA (reference sequence). As DNA, the CDR3 is TGCAGTGCTAGATCCGCTTCCGGGACCAACTATGGCTACACCTTC. It encodes CSARSASGTNYGYTF.

This clonotype was detected a few times. This chain links TRBV6-6 with TRBJ2-1, with 8 nucleotides matching TRBD2. CDR1 and CDR2 from the germline V gene are MNHNY and SVGAGI (reference sequence). The CDR3 is made up of 16 amino acids. Unmatched junction bases numbered 13, after V lost 5 bases and J lost 7 bases. The CDR3 loop reads CASSTPGGPNLNEQFF. The CDR3 region has the DNA TGTGCCAGCAGTACCCCGGGGGGGCCGAATTTAAATGAGCAGTTCTTC.

V usage is TRBV7-4 and J usage is TRBJ2-7, with D possibly TRBD2 on 6 matching bases. The V gene's germline CDR1 is SGHVT and CDR2 SQSDAQ. The CDR3 spans 13 residues. Trimming pared 6 bases from V and 3 bases from J, leaving 12 bases between. The CDR3 region has the DNA TGTGCCAGCAGGACCGGGGAGGACTACGAGCAGTACTTC. It encodes CASRTGEDYEQYF.

The rearrangement uses TRBV12-3 or TRBV12-4 and TRBJ1-1, with D perhaps matching TRBD1 (6 bases). There are 13 residues in the CDR3. The V end lost 7 bases, the J end lost 4 bases, and 13 bases lay between the germline ends. CDR3 amino acids: CASKGEGGTEAFF. CDR3 sequence (DNA): TGTGCCAGCAAAGGGGAGGGGGGCACTGAAGCTTTCTTT.

In its sample, this clonotype was seen a few times. This chain connects TRBV6-1 to TRBJ2-7; D possibly corresponds to TRBD1 (6 bases). V lost 3 bases and J lost 3, with 15 bases in between. This CDR3 has 15 amino acids. Germline V gene lookup returns CDR1 MNHNS and CDR2 SASEGT. The CDR3 sequence: CASSETVGGLYEQYV. The CDR3 DNA reads TGTGCCAGCAGTGAGACAGTTGGGGGCCTCTACGAGCAGTACGTC.

The chain is built from TRBV4-1 and TRBJ2-3; D is perhaps TRBD1 (5 bases). CDR1 MGHRA and CDR2 YSYEKL come from the germline V gene. With 4 bases removed from V and 4 bases from J, the gap between germline ends came to 12 bases. This CDR3 is 14 amino acids long. DNA for the CDR3: TGCGCCAGCAGCCGGGGCCAGGTGCCAGATACGCAGTATTTT. It translates to CASSRGQVPDTQYF.

Many counts were recorded for this clonotype. V usage is TRBV7-8 and J usage is TRBJ1-1; D is unclear. CDR1 is SGHVS, CDR2 FQNEAQ, per germline. V lost 9 bases to trimming and J lost 1 base, with 18 bases between them. The length of the CDR3 is 15 residues. The CDR3 reads CASELYASQNTEAFF. Written as DNA, the CDR3 is TGTGCCAGTGAGCTATATGCCAGCCAGAACACTGAAGCTTTCTTT.

This clonotype has a handful of counts. This rearrangement joins TRBV4-1 to TRBJ1-5; D is perhaps TRBD1 (6 bases). The germline V gene encodes CDR1 MGHRA and CDR2 YSYEKL. V lost 4 bases and J 7 bases, leaving 17 bases between the germline ends. The length of the CDR3 is 15 residues. This CDR3 reads CASSPAGAGIQPQHF. The CDR3 bases are TGCGCCAGCAGCCCAGCGGGGGCGGGAATACAGCCCCAGCATTTT.

This sequence joins TRBV27 and TRBJ1-1; tentative D call: TRBD1 (5 bases). Germline loops: CDR1 MNHEY, CDR2 SMNVEV (reference sequence). This CDR3 contains 16 residues. With 3 bases removed from V and 4 bases from J, the gap between germline ends came to 18 bases. The CDR3 DNA reads TGTGCCAGCAGTTTGGCTTCAGGGTGGTCAGGCACTGAAGCTTTCTTT. Translating gives CASSLASGWSGTEAFF.

This clonotype was counted between two and nine times. J is TRBJ1-2 and V is TRBV6-1; D uncertain. V was pared by 3 bases and J by 6 bases, with 8 bases between. Looked up from germline, CDR1 is MNHNS and CDR2 is SASEGT. CDR3 length equals 12 residues. As DNA, the CDR3 is TGTGCCAGCAGTGATTTCGGTGATGGCTACACCTTC. Translating gives CASSDFGDGYTF.

CDR3 in amino acids: CASSGGLAGGMNPLNEQFF. CDR3 sequence (DNA): TGTGCCAGCAGTGGGGGACTAGCGGGGGGTATGAACCCCTTGAATGAGCAGTTCTTC. This rearrangement joins TRBV2 to TRBJ2-1, with TRBD2 matching 15 bases. The CDR3 runs to 19 residues. The germline CDR1 and CDR2 sequences are SNHLY and FYNNEI. The J segment lost 7 bases and the V segment lost 4 bases, leaving 14 bases of the junction unmatched.

This clonotype was found a few times. In DNA form, the CDR3 reads TGTGCCAGCAGTTTAATTTATGTAGGCAATCAGCCCCAGCATTTT. This encodes CASSLIYVGNQPQHF. The chain combines TRBV28 with TRBJ1-5; D uncertain. CDR1 MDHEN and CDR2 SYDVKM come from the germline V gene. Between the trimmed V and J ends, which lost 2 bases and 2 bases, there was a span of 10 bases. The CDR3 covers 15 residues.